The source of this T cell receptor beta chain is a study of early T cells in non-severe SARS-CoV-2 infection. At the level of the study: It was bulk RNA from unsorted whole blood that was sequenced, and the chains were unpaired. Study outcomes and limitations: Matching with VDJdb favored anti-spike CD8 responses (missing private and CD4 specificities).

As part of library construction, unique molecular identifiers were attached to individual cDNA molecules. TCRdb itself ran the 5' RACE reads through MiXCR, one entry per CDR3 protein. The table includes 65,000 to 95,000 distinct CDR3 sequences, about 16% detected once. Within the sample, this clonotype is medium-sized. Its antigen remains unknown. Trimming took off 6 bases at V and 1 base at J, with 12 bases between the two ends. The CDR3 extends over 13 amino acids. Germline lookup yields CDR1 SQVTM and CDR2 ANQGSEA. Sequencing input: whole blood. The origin of this receptor is an adult who was a healthcare worker with PCR-confirmed SARS-CoV-2 infection or an uninfected control (not recorded which). V and J are TRBV29-1 and TRBJ2-5; D perhaps matches TRBD1 (6 bases). This CDR3 reads CSVPGASQETQYF. CDR3 DNA sequence: TGCAGCGTCCCAGGGGCATCCCAAGAGACCCAGTACTTC.